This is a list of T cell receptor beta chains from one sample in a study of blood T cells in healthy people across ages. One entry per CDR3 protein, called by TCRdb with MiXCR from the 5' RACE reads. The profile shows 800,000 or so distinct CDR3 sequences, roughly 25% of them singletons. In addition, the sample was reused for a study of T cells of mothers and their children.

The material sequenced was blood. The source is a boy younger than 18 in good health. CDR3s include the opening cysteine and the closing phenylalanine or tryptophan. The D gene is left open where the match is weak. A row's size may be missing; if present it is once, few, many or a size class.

TGTGCCAGCACCCACCGGCTGTCTAGAGGTTTCCACGAGCAGTACTTC	CASTHRLSRGFHEQYF	.	.	TRBV12-3/TRBV12-4	TRBJ2-7
TGCAGTGCTGAACCGGGACAGGGGCGTTTTGAGTACGAGCAGTACTTC	CSAEPGQGRFEYEQYF	few	TRBD1	TRBV20-1	TRBJ2-7
TGTGCCAGCAGCCGGGGGAGTGCAGGGATTATTACAGATACGCAGTATTTT	CASSRGSAGIITDTQYF	.	.	TRBV28	TRBJ2-3
TGTGCCAGCAGCTTTCCGGGACAGAATAATTCACCCCTCCACTTT	CASSFPGQNNSPLHF	.	TRBD1	TRBV13	TRBJ1-6
TGTGCCAGCAGTTACTCGACGGGACTAGTCTCCACAGATACGCAGTATTTT	CASSYSTGLVSTDTQYF	.	TRBD2	TRBV6-5	TRBJ2-3
TGTGCCAGCTTCTTGGCCTCGGGGTCATCCCTCCACTTT	CASFLASGSSLHF	.	.	TRBV2	TRBJ1-6
TGTGCCAGCAGCTTATCCGCGCTCCGGACAGGCGCAGATACGCAGTATTTT	CASSLSALRTGADTQYF	few	TRBD1	TRBV7-2	TRBJ2-3
TGCAGCGTTGAGGAACATCGCTGGGAGACCCAGTACTTC	CSVEEHRWETQYF	many	.	TRBV29-1	TRBJ2-5
TGTGCCAGCAGTTCCGAACGCGGGGGCCCTCGAAACATTCAGTACTTC	CASSSERGGPRNIQYF	.	.	TRBV3-1	TRBJ2-4
TGTGCCAGCACCGACTTTTACGGGACTCTTGATGGGGAGACCCAGTACTTC	CASTDFYGTLDGETQYF	few	.	TRBV11-2	TRBJ2-5
TGCGCCAGCAGCTTCGAAAGTGTTAACTACAATGAGCAGTTCTTC	CASSFESVNYNEQFF	.	.	TRBV5-1	TRBJ2-1
TGTGCCATCAGTGAACTCCTAGCGGGGGGGGACAATGAGCAGTTCTTC	CAISELLAGGDNEQFF	.	TRBD2	TRBV10-3	TRBJ2-1
TGTGCCAGCAGTGAATATAGTTTCGGGGCCGAGAGACATGAAGCTTTCTTT	CASSEYSFGAERHEAFF	.	.	TRBV25-1	TRBJ1-1
TGTGCCAGCAGCCCGGGGCACAGCACAGGGAGGTCCTACGAGCAGTACTTC	CASSPGHSTGRSYEQYF	few	.	TRBV3-1	TRBJ2-7
TGCAGCGTTGAGAGCTGGACGCGATCGGAGGAGACCCAGTACTTC	CSVESWTRSEETQYF	few	.	TRBV29-1	TRBJ2-5
TGCGCCAGCAGCCAAGTAGGGGGTTGGGAGCAGTTCTTC	CASSQVGGWEQFF	few	.	TRBV4-1	TRBJ2-1
TGTGCCAGCAGCTTGAAACTAGCGGGGGGGCTGTCGGAGACCCAGTACTTC	CASSLKLAGGLSETQYF	once	TRBD2	TRBV7-2	TRBJ2-5
TGCAGTGCTAGATGGGTGGACAGGGCGTACGAGCAGTACTTC	CSARWVDRAYEQYF	.	TRBD1	TRBV20-1	TRBJ2-7
TGTGCCAGCATCTCCGGGACAGCCGTCGTGAACACTGAAGCTTTCTTT	CASISGTAVVNTEAFF	.	TRBD1	TRBV28	TRBJ1-1
TGTGCCAGCAGCTTAGACAGGCCCTCAGCCCAGTACTTC	CASSLDRPSAQYF	.	.	TRBV7-2	TRBJ2-5
TGTGCCAGCAGTTTATTAACAGGGGTAGAGACCCAGTACTTC	CASSLLTGVETQYF	once	TRBD1	TRBV28	TRBJ2-5
TGTGCCAGCACCCAGTGGACAGGGGGCGCCCCTCAGTACTTC	CASTQWTGGAPQYF	many	TRBD1	TRBV6-2/TRBV6-3	TRBJ2-5
TGTGCCAGCAGCGCCGGGACTAGCGGTAACCTTTACAATGAGCAGTTCTTC	CASSAGTSGNLYNEQFF	few	TRBD2	TRBV7-9	TRBJ2-1
TGTGCCAGCAGTCCGACTAGCGGGGGATCCTACGAGCAGTACTTC	CASSPTSGGSYEQYF	many	TRBD2	TRBV12-3/TRBV12-4	TRBJ2-7
TGTGCCAGCAGTTTGGGACATAAAAATGAAAAACTGTTTTTT	CASSLGHKNEKLFF	.	.	TRBV28	TRBJ1-4
TGTGCCAGCAGCACAGGACACCTCTATAACTATGGCTACACCTTC	CASSTGHLYNYGYTF	.	.	TRBV2	TRBJ1-2
TGTGCCAGCAGCCTTGAGGGGTCTAGCGGGAGCCAAGAGACCCAGTACTTC	CASSLEGSSGSQETQYF	.	TRBD2	TRBV3-1	TRBJ2-5
TGCAGCGCCGGACGGGCTGATGGCTACACCTTC	CSAGRADGYTF	.	.	TRBV29-1	TRBJ1-2
TGCAGCGGGGCCGGGCGCATGAACACTGAAGCTTTCTTT	CSGAGRMNTEAFF	.	.	TRBV29-1	TRBJ1-1
TGTGCCAGCAGCCCCCAGCGGGAGGGTCTCTACAATGAGCAGTTCTTC	CASSPQREGLYNEQFF	.	TRBD2	TRBV28	TRBJ2-1
TGCAGCGCTGTGGGGAGCGGGAGTTCAAACGAGCAGTACTTC	CSAVGSGSSNEQYF	.	TRBD2	TRBV29-1	TRBJ2-7
TGCAGCGTGATTAGCGGGAGGGCCGGTGAGACCCAGTACTTC	CSVISGRAGETQYF	.	TRBD2	TRBV29-1	TRBJ2-5
TGTGCCAGCAGCCGTGGACTAGCGGGAGAACAGTACGAGCAGTACTTC	CASSRGLAGEQYEQYF	few	TRBD2	TRBV6-1	TRBJ2-7
TGTGCCAGCAGCTTAGAGGCCCTCGTGGGCGGTCAAGAGACCCAGTACTTC	CASSLEALVGGQETQYF	.	.	TRBV11-1	TRBJ2-5
TGTGCCAGCAGTGAGATGGGGGCGTCCATTCAGTACTTC	CASSEMGASIQYF	few	.	TRBV2	TRBJ2-4
TGTGCTAGCAGCTTAGGAGGGGAGGGCAATGAGCAGTTCTTC	CASSLGGEGNEQFF	.	TRBD2	TRBV7-7	TRBJ2-1
TGTGCCAGCAGGGGAGGGCTTATGAACACTGAAGCTTTCTTT	CASRGGLMNTEAFF	few	.	TRBV2	TRBJ1-1